This is a list of T cell receptor beta chains from one sample in a study. TCRdb independently ran MiXCR on the 5' RACE reads; one entry per CDR3 protein. The sample has roughly 30,000 distinct CDR3 sequences, 27% seen once; the top ten hold approximately 2.4%. Material: tumor-infiltrating Tregs sorted from the breast tumor. The receptor set was obtained from a female donor with breast cancer. The CDR3 runs from the conserved cysteine through the conserved F or W. The order of the fields is V gene, clone size, D gene, J gene, CDR3 protein, CDR3 DNA. A D gene is named only where the DNA matches it firmly. Size is omitted from some rows. Given values are once, few, many or a class for expanded clones.

TRBV3-1	many	NA	TRBJ2-7	CASSQGRPVAYEQYF	TGTGCCAGCAGCCAAGGCCGACCGGTGGCGTACGAGCAGTACTTC
TRBV20-1	NA	TRBD1	TRBJ2-1	CSAIGGQGYNEQFF	TGCAGTGCTATAGGAGGACAGGGGTACAATGAGCAGTTCTTC
TRBV11-2	NA	NA	TRBJ1-4	CASSPLGPLNDEKLFF	TGTGCCAGCAGCCCCCTGGGCCCACTAAACGATGAAAAACTGTTTTTT
TRBV27	NA	NA	TRBJ2-1	CASAGTAVTSENYYNEQFF	TGTGCCAGCGCTGGTACGGCTGTGACTAGTGAAAATTACTACAATGAGCAGTTCTTC
TRBV6-5	few	NA	TRBJ2-7	CASSSTRLSYEQYF	TGTGCCAGCAGTTCGACTAGACTTTCCTACGAGCAGTACTTC
TRBV12-3/TRBV12-4	many	TRBD1	TRBJ1-1	CASSLQGAGTEAFF	TGTGCCAGCAGTTTGCAGGGGGCGGGGACTGAAGCTTTCTTT
TRBV21-1	few	NA	TRBJ2-1	CASSKAGQRGYNEQFF	TGTGCCAGCAGCAAAGCGGGCCAGCGGGGGTACAATGAGCAGTTCTTC
TRBV6-5	few	TRBD1	TRBJ2-7	CASSRRTGAYEQYF	TGTGCCAGCAGTCGACGGACAGGGGCCTACGAGCAGTACTTC
TRBV5-1	many	NA	TRBJ2-1	CASSPTAGAYNEQFF	TGCGCCAGCAGCCCTACCGCGGGTGCCTACAATGAGCAGTTCTTC
TRBV13	many	TRBD2	TRBJ2-1	CASSIGSGRGDNEQFF	TGTGCCAGCAGCATAGGGAGCGGGAGAGGAGACAATGAGCAGTTCTTC
TRBV5-1	NA	NA	TRBJ2-5	CASSNRDDGWETQYF	TGCGCCAGCAGCAACCGGGATGACGGTTGGGAGACCCAGTACTTC
TRBV5-1	NA	TRBD1	TRBJ1-5	CASSLGQGGNQPQHF	TGCGCCAGCAGCTTGGGACAGGGAGGGAATCAGCCCCAGCATTTT
TRBV11-2	NA	NA	TRBJ1-4	CASSLWGREKLFF	TGTGCCAGCAGCCTGTGGGGGCGTGAAAAACTGTTTTTT
TRBV24-1	NA	NA	TRBJ1-5	CATSDSVLDQPQHF	TGTGCCACCAGTGATTCCGTCCTAGACCAGCCCCAGCATTTT
TRBV10-3	NA	NA	TRBJ2-7	CVIAGSSCEQYF	TGTGTCATCGCTGGGAGCTCCTGCGAGCAGTACTTC
TRBV12-3/TRBV12-4	few	TRBD2	TRBJ2-1	CASSPLAGGRSEQFF	TGTGCCAGCAGCCCCCTAGCGGGAGGTAGAAGTGAGCAGTTCTTC
TRBV20-1	NA	TRBD1	TRBJ2-5	CSAPGDRVWVQETQYF	TGCAGTGCTCCCGGGGACAGGGTGTGGGTCCAAGAGACCCAGTACTTC
TRBV20-1	NA	NA	TRBJ2-1	CSAEMMAGYNEQFF	TGCAGTGCTGAGATGATGGCGGGTTACAATGAGCAGTTCTTC
TRBV12-3/TRBV12-4	NA	TRBD2	TRBJ2-1	CASSFTGGHNEQFF	TGTGCCAGCAGTTTCACGGGAGGGCACAACGAGCAGTTCTTC
TRBV19	NA	TRBD2	TRBJ2-7	CASRFRGVAETYEQYF	TGTGCCAGTAGATTCCGGGGGGTAGCGGAGACCTACGAGCAGTACTTC
TRBV2	NA	TRBD1	TRBJ1-2	CASRGDSPYGYTF	TGTGCCAGCAGGGGGGACAGTCCGTATGGCTACACCTTC
TRBV6-5	once	TRBD2	TRBJ2-3	CASSYYGTSGATDTQCF	TGTGCCAGCAGTTACTATGGGACTAGCGGGGCCACAGATACGCAGTGTTTT
TRBV5-5	many	NA	TRBJ2-6	CASSPHTTSSGANVLTF	TGTGCCAGCAGCCCTCACACCACCAGCTCTGGGGCCAACGTCCTGACTTTC
TRBV20-1	many	NA	TRBJ2-7	CSATPADSYEQYF	TGCAGTGCTACTCCCGCGGACAGCTACGAGCAGTACTTC
TRBV6-6	many	NA	TRBJ1-1	CASSTGLSTEAFF	TGTGCCAGCAGTACAGGCCTGTCCACTGAAGCTTTCTTT
TRBV4-1	NA	NA	TRBJ2-3	CASSPRRGADTQYF	TGCGCCAGCAGCCCAAGGCGGGGTGCAGATACGCAGTATTTT